The sequence of this TCR beta chain was determined in a study of T cells in tumors after PD-1 blockade (dated by TCRdb to between 2018 and 2021). Background for the entire study: Exclusion criteria were prior checkpoint blockade, use of systemic immunosuppressants, or recent radiotherapy or other anti-cancer therapy within 4 weeks. RECIST version 1.1 was used to assess clinical response. The study performed paired single-cell RNA and TCR sequencing on site-matched tumors from BCC or SCC patients before and after anti-PD-1 therapy. On average, peripheral blood samples had 113,528 TCR templates (range about 23,000-280,000) and 35,000 to 45,000 unique clonotypes. Some patients also continued taking vismodegib 150 mg daily during anti-PD-1 treatment. Patients received pembrolizumab 200 mg every 3 weeks or cemiplimab 350 mg every 2 weeks. To compare clonotypes in blood versus tumor, bulk TCR sequencing was run on fewer than 12 peripheral blood samples drawn from five or six patients. General findings and caveats noted by the study authors: Around two fifths of tumor TCR clonotypes were detected in blood, and some novel exhausted tumor clones were observed in pre-treatment blood, which was taken as suggesting peripheral recruitment. Where the novel T cell clones came from was not determined, and possible sources could include lymphoid organs or rare unexpanded clones inside the tumor or in the tumor periphery.

The immunoSEQ platform was used to carry out deep TCRbeta sequencing. Concerning the study's data processing: Only productive rearrangements were exported from the immunoSEQ Analyzer for further analysis. Bulk TCRbeta clonotypes were assigned T cell phenotypes by matching to single-cell RNA+TCR-seq clones sharing the same TCRbeta sequence. Using bulk TCR sequencing data, clone enrichment in tumor was calculated by dividing a clone's tumor frequency by the same clone's PBMC frequency. TCRs were grouped by GLIPH into specificity groups, defined as clusters of distinct TCRs likely recognizing common antigens via shared CDR3 motifs. TCRdb provides this immuneACCESS table in a form limited to in-frame rearrangements. Some clones are lacking; in checked studies, under half of them reflect an unresolved V gene, and why the rest are absent is not known. V, J and clone size were drawn from that table, and D and trimming were deduced from the DNA. In all, the sample holds roughly 50,000 clones, and over 70% of those were seen once. Clones ranked in the top ten supply about 4% of the sample.

Reading the germline V gene gives CDR1 SNHLY and CDR2 FYNNEI. Relative to germline, V is missing 1 base and J is missing 1 base, with 11 bases of the junction outside any gene match. The CDR3 holds 18 amino acids from the cysteine to the phenylalanine. Left in the record is the CDR3 DNA by itself, 54 bases read in frame from the first base. The time point label on this specimen signifies: before anti-PD-1 therapy. For bulk TCRbeta sequencing, genomic DNA was extracted from tumor biopsies or peripheral blood, and input amounts ranged from about 600 ng to 6,500 ng. Every patient was a poor candidate for surgical resection and had histologically proven advanced or metastatic basal or squamous cell carcinoma. The basal cell carcinoma cohort comprised 10 or so patients, of whom roughly 8 had bulk tumor TCR sequencing. As regards this clone: The antigen it recognizes is unknown. No base qualities exist here, and no much larger clone lies one base off it.

This chain is built from TRBV2 and TRBJ2-3, and 7 junction bases match TRBD1. The sample in question was PBMCs, obtained before anti-PD-1 treatment. This sequence was found in a human donor with basal cell carcinoma. The DNA reads TGTGCCAGCAGTGAAGAACTAGGGGGCCTAGGGGGCACAGATACGCAGTATTTT. This yields the protein CASSEELGGLGGTDTQYF.